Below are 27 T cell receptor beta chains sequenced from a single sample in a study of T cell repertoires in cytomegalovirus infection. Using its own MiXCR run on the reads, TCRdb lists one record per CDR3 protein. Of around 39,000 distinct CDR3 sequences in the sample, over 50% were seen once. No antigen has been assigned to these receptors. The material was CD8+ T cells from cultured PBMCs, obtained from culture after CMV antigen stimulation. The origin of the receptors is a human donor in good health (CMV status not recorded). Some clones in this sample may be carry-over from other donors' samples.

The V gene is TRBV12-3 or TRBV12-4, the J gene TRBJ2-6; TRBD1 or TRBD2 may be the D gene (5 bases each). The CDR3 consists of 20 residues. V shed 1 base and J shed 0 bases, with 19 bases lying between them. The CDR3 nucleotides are TGTGCCAGCAGTTTAGATCTATGGGACGGAAGACGCTCTGGGGCCAACGTCCTGACTTTC. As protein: CASSLDLWDGRRSGANVLTF.

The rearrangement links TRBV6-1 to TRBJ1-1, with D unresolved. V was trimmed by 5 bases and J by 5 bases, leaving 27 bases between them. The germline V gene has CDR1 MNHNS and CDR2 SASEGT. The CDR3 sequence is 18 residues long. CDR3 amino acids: CASSITLGATKRVTEAFF. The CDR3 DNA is TGTGCCAGCAGTATTACGTTGGGAGCCACTAAGAGGGTTACTGAAGCTTTCTTT.

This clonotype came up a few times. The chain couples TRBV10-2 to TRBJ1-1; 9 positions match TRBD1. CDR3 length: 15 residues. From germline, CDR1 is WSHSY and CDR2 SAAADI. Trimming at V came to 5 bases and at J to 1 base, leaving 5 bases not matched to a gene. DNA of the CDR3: TGCGCCAGCAGTTTTCCGGGACAGGGGAACACTGAAGCTTTCTTT. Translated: CASSFPGQGNTEAFF.

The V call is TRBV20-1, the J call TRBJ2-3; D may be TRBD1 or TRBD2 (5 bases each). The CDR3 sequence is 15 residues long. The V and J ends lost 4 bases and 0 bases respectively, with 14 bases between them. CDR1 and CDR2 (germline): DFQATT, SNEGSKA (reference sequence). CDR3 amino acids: CSAKFRDRSTDTQYF. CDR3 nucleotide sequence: TGCAGTGCTAAATTCCGGGACCGGAGCACAGATACGCAGTATTTT.

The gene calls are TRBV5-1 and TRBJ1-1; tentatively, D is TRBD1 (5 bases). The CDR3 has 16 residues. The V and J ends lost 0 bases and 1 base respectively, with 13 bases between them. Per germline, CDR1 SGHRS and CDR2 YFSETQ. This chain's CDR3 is CASSLAERGPNTEAFF. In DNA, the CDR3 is TGCGCCAGCAGCTTGGCCGAGAGGGGACCGAACACTGAAGCTTTCTTT.

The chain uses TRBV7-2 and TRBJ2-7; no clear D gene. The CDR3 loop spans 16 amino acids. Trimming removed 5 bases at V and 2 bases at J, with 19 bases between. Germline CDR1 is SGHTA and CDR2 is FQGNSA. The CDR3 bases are TGTGCCAGCAGCCTCGGCCCCTTGAGGAGCACCTACGAGCAGTACTTC. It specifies CASSLGPLRSTYEQYF.

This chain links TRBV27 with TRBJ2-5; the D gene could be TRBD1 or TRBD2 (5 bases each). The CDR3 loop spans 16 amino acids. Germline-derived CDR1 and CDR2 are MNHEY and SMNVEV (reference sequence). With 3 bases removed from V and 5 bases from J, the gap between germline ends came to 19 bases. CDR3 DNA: TGTGCCAGCAGTTTGGGTTTCGGGGCGAGCCTCGAGACCCAGTACTTC. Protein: CASSLGFGASLETQYF.

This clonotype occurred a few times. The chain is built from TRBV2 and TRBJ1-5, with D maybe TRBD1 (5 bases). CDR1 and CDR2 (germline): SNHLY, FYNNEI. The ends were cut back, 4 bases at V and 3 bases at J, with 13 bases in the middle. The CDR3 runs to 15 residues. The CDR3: CASSGARANNQPQHF. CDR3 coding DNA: TGTGCCAGCAGTGGGGCCAGGGCGAACAATCAGCCCCAGCATTTT. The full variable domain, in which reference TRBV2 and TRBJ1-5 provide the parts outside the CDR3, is EPEVTQTPSHQVTQMGQEVILRCVPISNHLYFYWYRQILGQKVEFLVSFYNNEISEKSEIFDDQFSVERPDGSNFTLKIRSTKLEDSAMYFCASSGARANNQPQHFGDGTRLSIL.

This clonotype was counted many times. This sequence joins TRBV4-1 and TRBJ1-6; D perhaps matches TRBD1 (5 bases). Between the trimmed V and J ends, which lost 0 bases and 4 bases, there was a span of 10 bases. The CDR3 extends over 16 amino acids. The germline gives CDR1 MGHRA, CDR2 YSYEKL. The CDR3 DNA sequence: TGCGCCAGCAGCCAAGATTTGGGGGGTTATAATTCACCCCTCCACTTT. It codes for CASSQDLGGYNSPLHF.

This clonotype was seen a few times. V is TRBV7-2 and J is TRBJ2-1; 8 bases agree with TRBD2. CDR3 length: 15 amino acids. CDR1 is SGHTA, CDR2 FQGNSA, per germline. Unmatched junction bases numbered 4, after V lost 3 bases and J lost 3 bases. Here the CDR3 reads CASSLSGRLYNEQFF. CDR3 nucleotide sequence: TGTGCCAGCAGCTTGAGCGGGAGACTCTACAATGAGCAGTTCTTC.

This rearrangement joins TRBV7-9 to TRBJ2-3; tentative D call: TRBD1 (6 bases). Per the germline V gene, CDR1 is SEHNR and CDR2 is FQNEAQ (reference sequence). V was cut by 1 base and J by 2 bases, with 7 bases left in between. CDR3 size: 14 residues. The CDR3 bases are TGTGCCAGCAGCTTAGAGGGGGTCACAGATACGCAGTATTTT. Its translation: CASSLEGVTDTQYF.

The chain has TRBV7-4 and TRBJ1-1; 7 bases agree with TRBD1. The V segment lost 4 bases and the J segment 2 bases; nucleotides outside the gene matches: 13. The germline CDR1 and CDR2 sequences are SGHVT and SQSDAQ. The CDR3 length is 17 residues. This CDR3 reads CASSSSMAGQANTEAFF. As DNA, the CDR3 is TGTGCCAGCAGCTCTTCGATGGCAGGACAGGCTAACACTGAAGCTTTCTTT.

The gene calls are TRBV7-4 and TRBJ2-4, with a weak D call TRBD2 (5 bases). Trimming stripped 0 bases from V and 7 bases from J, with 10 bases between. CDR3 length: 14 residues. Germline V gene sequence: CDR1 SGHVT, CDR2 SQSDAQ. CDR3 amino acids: CASSLATGINIQYF. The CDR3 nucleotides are TGTGCCAGCAGCTTAGCGACGGGAATTAACATTCAGTACTTC.

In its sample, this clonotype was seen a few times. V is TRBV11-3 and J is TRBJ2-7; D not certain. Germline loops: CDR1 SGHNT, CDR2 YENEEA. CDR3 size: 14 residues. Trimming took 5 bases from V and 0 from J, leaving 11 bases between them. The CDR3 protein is CASSPTRSSYEQYF. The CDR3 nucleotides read TGTGCCAGCAGCCCCACCAGGAGCTCCTACGAGCAGTACTTC.

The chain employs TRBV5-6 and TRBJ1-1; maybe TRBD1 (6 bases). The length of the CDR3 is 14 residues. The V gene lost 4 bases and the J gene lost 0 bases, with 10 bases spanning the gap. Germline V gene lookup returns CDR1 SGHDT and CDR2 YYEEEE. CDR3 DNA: TGTGCCAGCAGCCGACAGGAGATGAACACTGAAGCTTTCTTT. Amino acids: CASSRQEMNTEAFF.

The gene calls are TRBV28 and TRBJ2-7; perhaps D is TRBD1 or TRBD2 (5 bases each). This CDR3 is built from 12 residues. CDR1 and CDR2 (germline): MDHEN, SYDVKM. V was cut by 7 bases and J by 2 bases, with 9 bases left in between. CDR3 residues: CASTGLAYEQYF. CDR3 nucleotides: TGTGCCAGCACGGGGCTTGCCTACGAGCAGTACTTC. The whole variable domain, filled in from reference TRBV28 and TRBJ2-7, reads DVKVTQSSRYLVKRTGEKVFLECVQDMDHENMFWYRQDPGLGLRLIYFSYDVKMKEKGDIPEGYSVSREKKERFSLILESASTNQTSMYLCASTGLAYEQYFGPGTRLTVT.

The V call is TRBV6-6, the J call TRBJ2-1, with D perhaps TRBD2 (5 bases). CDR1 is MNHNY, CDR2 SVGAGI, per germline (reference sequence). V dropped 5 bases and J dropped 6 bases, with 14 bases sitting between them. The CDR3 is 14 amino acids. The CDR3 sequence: CASSEGQALNEQFF. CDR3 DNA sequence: TGTGCCAGCAGTGAGGGTCAGGCCCTCAATGAGCAGTTCTTC.

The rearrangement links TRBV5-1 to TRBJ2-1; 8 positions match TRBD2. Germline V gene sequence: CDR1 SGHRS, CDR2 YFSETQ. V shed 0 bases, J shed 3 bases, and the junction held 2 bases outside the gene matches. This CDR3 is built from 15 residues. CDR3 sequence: CASSLGGGLYNEQFF. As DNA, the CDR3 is TGCGCCAGCAGCTTGGGCGGGGGGCTCTACAATGAGCAGTTCTTC.

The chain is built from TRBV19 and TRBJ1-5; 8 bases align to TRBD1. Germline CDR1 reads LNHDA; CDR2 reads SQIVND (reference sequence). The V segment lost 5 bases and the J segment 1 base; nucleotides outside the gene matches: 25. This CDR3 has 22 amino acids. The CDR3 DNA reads TGTGCCAGTAGTGAGTTCGCGTACCCGGACAGGGTAAGTGACGGCAGCAATCAGCCCCAGCATTTT. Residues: CASSEFAYPDRVSDGSNQPQHF.

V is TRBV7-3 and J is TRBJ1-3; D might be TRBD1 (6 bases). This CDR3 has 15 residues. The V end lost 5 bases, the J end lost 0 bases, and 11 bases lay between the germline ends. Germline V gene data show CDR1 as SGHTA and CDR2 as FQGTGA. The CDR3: CASSQTGSSGNTIYF. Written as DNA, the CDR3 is TGTGCCAGCAGCCAAACAGGGAGCTCTGGAAACACCATATATTTT.

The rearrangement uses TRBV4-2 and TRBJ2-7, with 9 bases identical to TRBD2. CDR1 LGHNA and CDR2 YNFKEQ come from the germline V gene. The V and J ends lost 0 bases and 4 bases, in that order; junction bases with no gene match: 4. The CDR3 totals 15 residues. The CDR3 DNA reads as TGTGCCAGCAGCCAAGAGTGGACTAGCGTATACGAGCAGTACTTC. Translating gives CASSQEWTSVYEQYF.

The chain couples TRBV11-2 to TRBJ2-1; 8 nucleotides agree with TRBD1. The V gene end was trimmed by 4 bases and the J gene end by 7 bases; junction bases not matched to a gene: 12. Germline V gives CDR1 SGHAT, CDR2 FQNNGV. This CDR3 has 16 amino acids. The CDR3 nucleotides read TGTGCCAGCAGCTCTACCCGGGACAGGAGTAAGAATGAGCAGTTCTTC. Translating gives CASSSTRDRSKNEQFF.

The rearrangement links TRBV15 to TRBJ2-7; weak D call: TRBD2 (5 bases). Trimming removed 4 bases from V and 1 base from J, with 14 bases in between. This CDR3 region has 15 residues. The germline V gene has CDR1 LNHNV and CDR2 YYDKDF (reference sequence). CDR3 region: CATSIEGEGSYEQYF. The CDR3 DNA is TGTGCCACCAGCATTGAGGGCGAGGGTTCCTACGAGCAGTACTTC.

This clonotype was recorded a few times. CDR3 in DNA: TGTGCCTACGACAAGCCTGATGGTGGCTACACCTTC. This translates into CAYDKPDGGYTF. V usage is TRBV2 and J usage is TRBJ1-2; D remains ambiguous. The CDR3 has 12 residues. V was shortened by 11 bases and J by 7 bases, with 17 bases between the two germline ends. CDR1 and CDR2 from the germline V gene are SNHLY and FYNNEI. The full variable domain, completed using reference TRBV2 and TRBJ1-2, is EPEVTQTPSHQVTQMGQEVILRCVPISNHLYFYWYRQILGQKVEFLVSFYNNEISEKSEIFDDQFSVERPDGSNFTLKIRSTKLEDSAMYFCAYDKPDGGYTFGSGTRLTVV.

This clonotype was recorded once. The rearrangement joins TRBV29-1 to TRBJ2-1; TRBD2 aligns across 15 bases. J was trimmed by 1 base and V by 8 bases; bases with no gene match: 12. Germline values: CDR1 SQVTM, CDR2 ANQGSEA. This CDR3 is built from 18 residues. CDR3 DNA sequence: TGCAGCCTACAACCGGGACTAGCGGGAGGAAGTTCCTACAATGAGCAGTTCTTC. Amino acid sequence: CSLQPGLAGGSSYNEQFF.

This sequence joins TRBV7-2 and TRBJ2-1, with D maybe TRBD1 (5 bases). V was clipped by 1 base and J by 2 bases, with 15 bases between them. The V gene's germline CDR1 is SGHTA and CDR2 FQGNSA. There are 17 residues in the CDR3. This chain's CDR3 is CASSLGQGLSPYNEQFF. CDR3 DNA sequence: TGTGCCAGCAGCTTAGGTCAGGGCCTATCCCCCTACAATGAGCAGTTCTTC.

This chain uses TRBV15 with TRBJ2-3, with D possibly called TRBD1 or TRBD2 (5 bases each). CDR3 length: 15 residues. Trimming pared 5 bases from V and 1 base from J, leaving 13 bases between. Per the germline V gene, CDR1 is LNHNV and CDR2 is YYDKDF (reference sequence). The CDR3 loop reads CATSFDRLRTDTQYF. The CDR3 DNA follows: TGTGCCACCAGCTTCGACAGACTACGCACAGATACGCAGTATTTT.